The source of this T cell receptor beta chain is a study of blood T cell repertoires in COVID-19. Turning to the study itself: The United States, Italy and Spain supplied acute and convalescent COVID-19 samples. T cells, B-cell-depleted T cells, or PBMCs supplied cDNA or gDNA.

Original handling: Nucleated cell number was recorded as an estimate derived from reference gene primer amplification. The table came from immunoSEQ multiplex PCR; TCRdb's copy has only in-frame clones and leaves some out. Clone size and V and J calls were adopted from that table, with D and trimming inferred from the DNA. The table records tens of thousands of clones, 80% to 95% of them present only once. This CDR3 has 14 amino acids. The material sequenced was peripheral blood. This TCR was recovered from a woman older than 75 with active COVID-19. The chain recombines TRBV21-1 with TRBJ2-7; the D segment call TRBD1 is taken from the table without a DNA check. TRBV21-1 is given as a pseudogene. CDR3 coding DNA: TGTGCCAGCAGGTGGGACGGACAGGGCTACGAGCAGTACGTC. Translated, it gives CASRWDGQGYEQYV.